The 15 T cell receptor beta chains presented below share a single source sample, sequenced in a study of blood T cell repertoires in COVID-19. Clones were read by immunoSEQ multiplex PCR, and TCRdb kept only the in-frame ones, dropping some. The repertoire holds some 350,000 clones, with about nine tenths as singletons. Sequencing was carried out using peripheral blood. These receptors all stem from a woman between 70 and 85 years old with COVID-19, enrolled during active disease.

This clone came up once. The chain is built from TRBV2 and TRBJ2-7; 7 nucleotides agree with TRBD1. Germline values: CDR1 SNHLY, CDR2 FYNNEI. CDR3 length: 15 amino acids. Germline trimming cut 2 bases from V and 0 bases from J; bases unmatched to any gene: 4. CDR3 nucleotides: TGTGCCAGCAGTGAAAACGCAGGGGGCTCCTACGAGCAGTACTTC. Encoded protein: CASSENAGGSYEQYF.

In this sample, this clone turned up a few times. The V gene is TRBV6-5, the J gene TRBJ1-1; possibly TRBD1 for D (5 bases). CDR3 size: 15 residues. V gave up 5 bases and J gave up 4 bases, with 17 bases separating them. Germline lookup yields CDR1 MNHEY and CDR2 SVGAGI. In DNA, the CDR3 is TGTGCCAGCAGTCTTCTCAGGGAAGTGAGCACTGAAGCTTTCTTT. The encoded protein is CASSLLREVSTEAFF.

The rearrangement joins TRBV11-2 to TRBJ2-7, with 11 nucleotides matching TRBD1. Looked up from germline, CDR1 is SGHAT and CDR2 is FQNNGV. This CDR3 region has 19 residues. The V segment lost 0 bases and the J segment 4 bases; nucleotides outside the gene matches: 14. CDR3 DNA sequence: TGTGCCAGCAGCTTAGAACCCCTTATTCCGGGACAGGGGGTATACGAGCAGTACTTC. Translated, it gives CASSLEPLIPGQGVYEQYF.

This sequence joins TRBV6-6 and TRBJ2-1, with a possible D match to TRBD2 (7 bases). This CDR3 is built from 15 residues. Looked up from germline, CDR1 is MNHNY and CDR2 is SVGAGI (reference sequence). Trimming took off 5 bases at V and 5 bases at J, with 16 bases between the two ends. DNA for the CDR3: TGTGCCAGCAGTAGGGGGGGATGGTGGGACAATGAGCAGTTCTTC. Encoded protein: CASSRGGWWDNEQFF.

The V call is TRBV18, the J call TRBJ2-3; 7 positions match TRBD2. There are 13 residues in the CDR3. Germline V gives CDR1 KGHSH, CDR2 LQKENI. Trimming at V came to 4 bases and at J to 2 bases, leaving 0 bases not matched to a gene. CDR3 nucleotides: TGTGCCAGCTCACGACTAGCCACAGATACGCAGTATTTT. It codes for CASSRLATDTQYF.

This clone was seen only once. The J gene is TRBJ1-2, the V gene TRBV5-1; 10 bases agree with TRBD1. The germline CDR1 and CDR2 sequences are SGHRS and YFSETQ. With 4 bases clipped from V and 4 bases from J, the junction kept 7 bases outside the gene matches. This CDR3 is 15 amino acids long. The DNA for the CDR3 is TGCGCCAGCAGCCCCGACAGGGGGCTGAGCTATGGCTACACCTTC. This gives the protein CASSPDRGLSYGYTF.

This chain links TRBV11-3 with TRBJ2-3; D is ambiguous. Germline CDR1 and CDR2: SGHNT and YENEEA. Trimming removed 0 bases at V and 1 base at J, with 5 bases between. This CDR3 has 14 residues. CDR3 in amino acids: CASSLDRGTDTQYF. In DNA, the CDR3 is TGTGCCAGCAGCTTAGATCGGGGCACAGATACGCAGTATTTT.

The chain uses TRBV4-2 and TRBJ1-2; perhaps TRBD1 as D (5 bases). Between the trimmed V and J ends, which lost 0 bases and 4 bases, there was a span of 12 bases. The CDR3 runs to 15 residues. CDR1 LGHNA and CDR2 YNFKEQ come from the germline V gene. The CDR3 DNA is TGTGCCAGCAGCCAAGATCAGGGTGAAGGCTATGGCTACACCTTC. Encoded protein: CASSQDQGEGYGYTF.

The CDR3 DNA reads TGCGCCAGCAGCTTGGGGCCCCCGGACAGGGCGGGGATGAACACTGAAGCTTTCTTT. Amino acid sequence: CASSLGPPDRAGMNTEAFF. The chain employs TRBV5-1 and TRBJ1-1, with 8 bases aligning to TRBD1. There are 19 residues in the CDR3. Germline assignment: CDR1 SGHRS and CDR2 YFSETQ. The junction had 13 bases not matched to a gene; V was cut back by 0 bases and J by 0 bases.

This chain connects TRBV6-6 to TRBJ1-1, with TRBD1 matching 11 bases. This CDR3 comprises 16 residues. V lost 5 bases to trimming and J lost 4 bases; unmatched junction nucleotides: 9. CDR1 is MNHNY and CDR2 is SVGAGI in the germline V gene (reference sequence). The CDR3 nucleotides read TGTGCCAGCAGTCCCCGGGGGACAGGGGGGAGCACTGAAGCTTTCTTT. This gives the protein CASSPRGTGGSTEAFF.

In its sample, this clone was seen once. Other nucleotide sequences in the sample specify the same CDR3. The genes are TRBV5-1 and TRBJ1-6, with D possibly matching TRBD1 (5 bases). Looked up from germline, CDR1 is SGHRS and CDR2 is YFSETQ. V gave up 1 base and J gave up 8 bases, with 10 bases separating them. There are 14 residues in the CDR3. CDR3 in DNA: TGCGCCAGCAGCTTGCAGGGCGGGGATTCACCCCTCCACTTT. It is translated as CASSLQGGDSPLHF.

CDR3 residues: CASTINRGNYGYTF. CDR3 in DNA: TGTGCCAGTACGATTAACAGGGGGAACTATGGCTACACCTTC. The chain combines TRBV28 with TRBJ1-2, with 8 bases matching TRBD1. The CDR3 consists of 14 residues. Looked up from germline, CDR1 is MDHEN and CDR2 is SYDVKM. The ends lost 9 bases at V and 2 bases at J; junction bases unmatched: 8.

The rearrangement uses TRBV5-1 and TRBJ2-5; D remains unclear. V lost 4 bases and J 7 bases, leaving 8 bases between the germline ends. The germline gives CDR1 SGHRS, CDR2 YFSETQ. There are 11 residues in the CDR3. The CDR3 DNA follows: TGCGCCAGCAGCCTTGCGGTGACCCAGTACTTC. Its translation: CASSLAVTQYF.

The chain combines TRBV29-1 with TRBJ1-1; D may be TRBD1 (6 bases). The V end was cut by 4 bases, the J end by 4 bases, with 10 bases between. The CDR3 runs to 12 residues. Germline assignment: CDR1 SQVTM and CDR2 ANQGSEA. CDR3 sequence: CSVVIGGTEAFF. The CDR3, as DNA: TGCAGCGTTGTCATAGGGGGCACTGAAGCTTTCTTT.

The V and J genes are TRBV5-1 and TRBJ1-4; D is undetermined. CDR1 and CDR2 from the germline V gene are SGHRS and YFSETQ. V lost 6 bases, J lost 4 bases, and 7 bases lay in between. The CDR3 totals 12 residues. The CDR3 DNA sequence: TGCGCCAGCAATAGAATTAATGAAAAACTGTTTTTT. Amino acid sequence: CASNRINEKLFF.